This TCR beta chain was obtained from a study of T cells in localized non-small cell lung cancer. Findings and caveats of the study: Tumor showed lower T cell clonality than uninvolved adjacent lung, where it was highest. Across samples, adjacent lung featured a median around 60 of the top 100 tumor clones. An association was observed between higher blood T cell density and longer overall survival.

Clones were read by immunoSEQ multiplex PCR, and TCRdb kept only the in-frame ones, dropping some. The table includes over 20,000 clones, about 85% detected once. As regards this clone: The antigen remains unidentified.

Losses at the gene ends were 4 bases for V and 3 bases for J; bases not matched to a gene: 6. The germline V gene encodes CDR1 MNHEY and CDR2 SMNVEV (reference sequence). The CDR3 totals 14 residues. This TCR derives from a man aged 40 to 69 with stage III squamous cell lung carcinoma. The sample consisted of peripheral blood, taken before any cancer treatment. The chain couples TRBV27 to TRBJ2-7, with 7 bases lining up with TRBD2. Here the CDR3 reads CASSSPSGYYEQYF. In DNA, the CDR3 is TGTGCCAGCAGTTCCCCTAGCGGATACTACGAGCAGTACTTC.